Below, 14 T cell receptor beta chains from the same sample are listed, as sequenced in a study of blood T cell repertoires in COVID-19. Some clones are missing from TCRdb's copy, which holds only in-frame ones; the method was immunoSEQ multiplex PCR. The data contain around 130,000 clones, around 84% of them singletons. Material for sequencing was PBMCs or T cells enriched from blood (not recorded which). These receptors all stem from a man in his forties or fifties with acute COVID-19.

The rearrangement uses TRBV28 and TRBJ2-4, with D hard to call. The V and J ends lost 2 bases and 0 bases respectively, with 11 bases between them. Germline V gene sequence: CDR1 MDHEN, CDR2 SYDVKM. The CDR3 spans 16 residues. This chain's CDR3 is CASSLHPNLAKNIQYF. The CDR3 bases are TGTGCCAGCAGTTTACACCCTAACTTAGCCAAAAACATTCAGTACTTC.

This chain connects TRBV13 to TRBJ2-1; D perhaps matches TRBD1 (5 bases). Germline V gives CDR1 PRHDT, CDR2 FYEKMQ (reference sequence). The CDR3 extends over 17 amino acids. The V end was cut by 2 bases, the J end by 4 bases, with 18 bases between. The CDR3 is CASSLISKGRLYNEQFF. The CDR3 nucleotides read TGTGCCAGCAGCTTAATCTCCAAGGGGCGGTTATACAATGAGCAGTTCTTC.

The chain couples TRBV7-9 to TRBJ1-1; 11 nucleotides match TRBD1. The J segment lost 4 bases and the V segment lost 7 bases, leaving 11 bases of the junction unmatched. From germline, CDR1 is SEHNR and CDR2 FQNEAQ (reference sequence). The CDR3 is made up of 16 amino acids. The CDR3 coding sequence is TGTGCCAGCAACCCGTGGACAGGGGGCGGGAGCACTGAAGCTTTCTTT. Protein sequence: CASNPWTGGGSTEAFF.

CDR3 region: CASSPPGTGAYEQYF. CDR3 nucleotides: TGTGCCAGCAGCCCACCCGGGACAGGAGCCTACGAGCAGTACTTC. The V gene is TRBV7-2, the J gene TRBJ2-7; 8 nucleotides line up with TRBD1. Germline CDR1 and CDR2: SGHTA and FQGNSA. The CDR3 has 15 residues. With 5 bases clipped from V and 2 bases from J, the junction kept 8 bases outside the gene matches.

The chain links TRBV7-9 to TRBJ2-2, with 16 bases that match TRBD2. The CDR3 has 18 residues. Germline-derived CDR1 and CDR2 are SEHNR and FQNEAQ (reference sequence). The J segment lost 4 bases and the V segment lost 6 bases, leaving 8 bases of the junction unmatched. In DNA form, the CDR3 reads TGTGCCAGCAGTTTGGGACTAGCGGGAGGGCCAAGCACCGGGGAGCTGTTTTTT. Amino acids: CASSLGLAGGPSTGELFF. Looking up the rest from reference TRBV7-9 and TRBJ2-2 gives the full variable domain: DTGVSQNPRHKITKRGQNVTFRCDPISEHNRLYWYRQTLGQGPEFLTYFQNEAQLEKSRLLSDRFSAERPKGSFSTLEIQRTEQGDSAMYLCASSLGLAGGPSTGELFFGEGSRLTVL.

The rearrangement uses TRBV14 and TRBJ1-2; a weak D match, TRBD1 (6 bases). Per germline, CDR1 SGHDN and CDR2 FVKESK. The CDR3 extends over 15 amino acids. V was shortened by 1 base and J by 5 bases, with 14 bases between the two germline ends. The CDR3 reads CASSQAPQGTYGYTF. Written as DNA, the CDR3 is TGTGCCAGCAGCCAAGCTCCACAGGGAACGTATGGCTACACCTTC. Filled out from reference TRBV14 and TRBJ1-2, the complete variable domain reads EAGVTQFPSHSVIEKGQTVTLRCDPISGHDNLYWYRRVMGKEIKFLLHFVKESKQDESGMPNNRFLAERTGGTYSTLKVQPAELEDSGVYFCASSQAPQGTYGYTFGSGTRLTVV.

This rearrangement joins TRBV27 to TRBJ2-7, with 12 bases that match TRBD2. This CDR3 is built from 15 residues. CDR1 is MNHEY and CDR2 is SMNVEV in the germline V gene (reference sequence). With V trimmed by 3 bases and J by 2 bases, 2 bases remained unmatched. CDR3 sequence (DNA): TGTGCCAGCAGTTTGGGACTAGCGGGCACCTACGAGCAGTACTTC. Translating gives CASSLGLAGTYEQYF.

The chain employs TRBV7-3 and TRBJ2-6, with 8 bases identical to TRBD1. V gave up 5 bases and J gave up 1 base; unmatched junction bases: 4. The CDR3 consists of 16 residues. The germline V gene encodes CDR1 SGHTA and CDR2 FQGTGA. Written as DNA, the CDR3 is TGTGCCAGCAGCCTCACAGGGGGTTCTGGGGCCAACGTCCTGACTTTC. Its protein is CASSLTGGSGANVLTF.

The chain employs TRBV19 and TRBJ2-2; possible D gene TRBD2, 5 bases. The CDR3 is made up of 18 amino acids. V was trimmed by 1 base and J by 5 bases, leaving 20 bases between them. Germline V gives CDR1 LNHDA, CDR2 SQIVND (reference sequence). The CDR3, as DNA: TGTGCCAGTAGTATAGTCCTAGCCCAACCCTCCGGGACCGGGGAGCTGTTTTTT. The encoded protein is CASSIVLAQPSGTGELFF.

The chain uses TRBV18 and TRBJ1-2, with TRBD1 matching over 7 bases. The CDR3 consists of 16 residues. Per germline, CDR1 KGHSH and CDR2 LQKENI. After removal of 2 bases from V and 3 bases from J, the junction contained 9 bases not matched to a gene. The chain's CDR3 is CASSPRAAGGDYGYTF. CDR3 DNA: TGTGCCAGCTCACCAAGGGCGGCAGGGGGTGACTATGGCTACACCTTC.

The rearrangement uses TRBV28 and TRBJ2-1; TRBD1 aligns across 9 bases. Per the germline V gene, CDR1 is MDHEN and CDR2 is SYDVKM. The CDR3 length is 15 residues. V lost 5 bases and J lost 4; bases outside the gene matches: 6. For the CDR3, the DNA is TGTGCCAGCAGTGCCCCGGGACAGGGTTACAATGAGCAGTTCTTC. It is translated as CASSAPGQGYNEQFF. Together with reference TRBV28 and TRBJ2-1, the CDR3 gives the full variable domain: DVKVTQSSRYLVKRTGEKVFLECVQDMDHENMFWYRQDPGLGLRLIYFSYDVKMKEKGDIPEGYSVSREKKERFSLILESASTNQTSMYLCASSAPGQGYNEQFFGPGTRLTVL.

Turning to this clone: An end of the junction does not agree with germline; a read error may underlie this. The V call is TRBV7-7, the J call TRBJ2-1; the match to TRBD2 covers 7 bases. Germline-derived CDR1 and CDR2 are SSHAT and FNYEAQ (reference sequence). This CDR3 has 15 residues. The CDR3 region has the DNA TGTGCTAGCAGCTTTGGCCGGGGGGCCTACAATGAGCAGTTCTTC. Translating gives CASSFGRGAYNEQFF.

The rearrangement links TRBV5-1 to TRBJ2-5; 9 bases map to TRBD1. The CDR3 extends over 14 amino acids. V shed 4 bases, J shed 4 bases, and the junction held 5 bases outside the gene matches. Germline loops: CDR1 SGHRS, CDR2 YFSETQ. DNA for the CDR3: TGCGCCAGCAGCGGTTGGACAGGGGCAGAGACCCAGTACTTC. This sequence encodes CASSGWTGAETQYF.

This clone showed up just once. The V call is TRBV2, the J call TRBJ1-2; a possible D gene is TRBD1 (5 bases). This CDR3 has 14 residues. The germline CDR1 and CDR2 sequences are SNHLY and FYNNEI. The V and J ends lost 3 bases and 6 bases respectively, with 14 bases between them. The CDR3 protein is CASSELGEGDGYTF. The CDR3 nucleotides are TGTGCCAGCAGTGAGCTTGGGGAAGGGGATGGCTACACCTTC.